This T cell receptor (beta chain) came from a study of T cells in Graves' hyperthyroidism and ophthalmopathy. Study conclusions and caveats: Separation of ophthalmopathy from stable hyperthyroidism was achieved by a 13 V-J model.

Using RNA transcripts as the source, TCR beta CDR3 regions were amplified. TCR CDR3 underwent first-round RT-PCR with the HTBI primer set. One entry per CDR3 protein results from TCRdb running MiXCR on the multiplex PCR reads. The data show 200,000 to 250,000 distinct CDR3 sequences, with over 15% seen just once and around 50% held by the top ten. The CDR3 extends over 14 amino acids. V gave up 2 bases and J gave up 2 bases, with 11 bases separating them. Germline V gene lookup returns CDR1 SGHDT and CDR2 YYEEEE. Newly diagnosed hyperthyroidism patients aged 18 to 65 years had disease lasting under 2 months. From approximately 9.1 ml of fresh peripheral blood, PBMCs were isolated. This clonotype has ten or more counts. The target antigen is unknown.

Sequencing used blood. The source of this sequence is a man in his forties or fifties with Graves' hyperthyroidism. The chain carries TRBV5-6 and TRBJ2-7; D is ambiguous. The CDR3 coding sequence is TGTGCCAGCAGCTTTCCCAGGCGAACCTACGAGCAGTACTTC. Translation: CASSFPRRTYEQYF.